This is a list of T cell receptor beta chains from one sample in a study of shared clonotypes between healthy human individuals. The data were produced by immunoSEQ multiplex PCR, yet TCRdb's version contains in-frame clones alone and is incomplete. In the table there are about 2.1 million clones, 93% of which are singletons. Sequencing was done on a sample of naive CD8+ T cells from PBMCs. These TCRs come from a man aged 18 to 30 in good health. Some clones in this sample may be carry-over from other donors' samples. The CDR3 runs from the conserved cysteine through the conserved F or W. A D gene is named only where the DNA matches it firmly. Clone size is stated in some rows and not others, as once, few, many or a class when expanded.

cdr3_nt cdr3_aa d_call j_call v_call cdr3_length clone_size
TGTGCCAGCGCGATGCGATTAAGCTCCTACAATGAGCAGTTCTTC CASAMRLSSYNEQFF . TRBJ2-1 TRBV13 15 .
TGTGCCAGTAGTTCCAGGACTAGCGGGAGTAGCAATGAGCAGTTCTTC CASSSRTSGSSNEQFF TRBD2 TRBJ2-1 TRBV19 16 .
TGCGCCAGCAGCTCCTCCAGGGAAGCCGGGGAGCTGTTTTTT CASSSSREAGELFF . TRBJ2-2 TRBV5-1 14 .
TGTGCCAGCAGGGGGGCAGATACCTACGAGCAGTACTTC CASRGADTYEQYF . TRBJ2-7 TRBV21-1 13 once
TGTGCCAGCAGCTTAGACGCGGGTATTAACTATGGCTACACCTTC CASSLDAGINYGYTF . TRBJ1-2 TRBV11-2 15 .
TGTGCCAGCAGGGACAGGGGTGGAGGTGAAAAACTGTTTTTT CASRDRGGGEKLFF TRBD1 TRBJ1-4 TRBV6-6 14 .
TGTGCCAGCAGTGACGCTCGGGTCAGGGTCAATCAGCCCCAGCATTTT CASSDARVRVNQPQHF . TRBJ1-5 TRBV2 16 .
TGTGCCAGCAGTGCGAGCCTAGCGGGAGGGTTAGTTGAGCAGTTCTTC CASSASLAGGLVEQFF TRBD2 TRBJ2-1 TRBV27 16 .
TGTGCCAGTAGTATGTCAGGTGGGAGCAATCAGCCCCAGCATTTT CASSMSGGSNQPQHF . TRBJ1-5 TRBV19 15 .
TGTGCCAGCACCCCCAGGGGTTTGGCCTACGAGCAGTACTTC CASTPRGLAYEQYF . TRBJ2-7 TRBV27 14 .
TGTGCCAGCAGTTTATGGAGGGGGAGTAACTATGGCTACACCTTC CASSLWRGSNYGYTF . TRBJ1-2 TRBV28 15 .
TGCGCCAGCAGCCAAGCCCTCGGCTACTCCTACAATGAGCAGTTCTTC CASSQALGYSYNEQFF . TRBJ2-1 TRBV4-3 16 .
TGTGCCAGCAGCGACTTCACAGATACGCAGTATTTT CASSDFTDTQYF . TRBJ2-3 TRBV7-2 12 .
TGCGCCAGCAGCTGGGACAGGGGGAACGAGCAGTACTTC CASSWDRGNEQYF TRBD1 TRBJ2-7 TRBV5-1 13 .
TGTGCCAGCAGCGTAGGCCCGGGGGAAGCAGGGTACGAGCAGTACTTC CASSVGPGEAGYEQYF . TRBJ2-7 TRBV9 16 once
TGCGCCAGCAGCCCCGGGACAGGATCCTACGAGCAGTACTTC CASSPGTGSYEQYF TRBD1 TRBJ2-7 TRBV5-1 14 .
TGTGCCAGCAGTTTAGGGTACGGGCTTCTCTACGAGCAGTACTTC CASSLGYGLLYEQYF . TRBJ2-7 TRBV28 15 once
TGTGCCAGCAGCTTAGTCCTAGCGGGGGTGAGCTCCTACAATGAGCAGTTCTTC CASSLVLAGVSSYNEQFF TRBD2 TRBJ2-1 TRBV7-6 18 .
TGTGCCAGCAGCGTAAACCGACAGGGGGATAACTATGGCTACACCTTC CASSVNRQGDNYGYTF TRBD1 TRBJ1-2 TRBV9 16 .
TGTGCCATCAGTGAGTTTGGTAGCGGGAGTGTTGAGCAGTTCTTC CAISEFGSGSVEQFF TRBD2 TRBJ2-1 TRBV10-3 15 .
TGTGCCAGCAGCTCCCGGCTAGCGGGTTACGAGCAGTACTTC CASSSRLAGYEQYF TRBD2 TRBJ2-7 TRBV5-6 14 .
TGTGCCAGCGGCACCTTGGGTCAGCCCCAGCATTTT CASGTLGQPQHF . TRBJ1-5 TRBV27 12 .
TGTGCCAGTATTCACAGGGGCTCCTTGAACACCGGGGAGCTGTTTTTT CASIHRGSLNTGELFF TRBD1 TRBJ2-2 TRBV19 16 .
TGTGCCAGCAGCGTAGGCCCAGGGTCCTACGAGCAGTACTTC CASSVGPGSYEQYF . TRBJ2-7 TRBV9 14 .
TGTGCCAGCAGCCCACAGGGATCGAACATTCAGTACTTC CASSPQGSNIQYF . TRBJ2-4 TRBV16 13 .
TGTGCCAGCAGCGTAGCGGGAGAATCCTACAATGAGCAGTTCTTC CASSVAGESYNEQFF . TRBJ2-1 TRBV9 15 .
TGTGCCAGCAGTTTAGACTCCCCCCACAACACTGAAGCTTTCTTT CASSLDSPHNTEAFF . TRBJ1-1 TRBV28 15 .
TGTGCCAGCAGCTTTGGGGACAGCATAAATACGCAGTATTTT CASSFGDSINTQYF TRBD1 TRBJ2-3 TRBV7-9 14 .
TGTGCCAGCGCGAAAGGGGTAGCGGGATTTGACGGGGAGCTGTTTTTT CASAKGVAGFDGELFF TRBD2 TRBJ2-2 TRBV9 16 .
TGTGCCAGCAGCGCGGGACCGTTTATTTACGAGCAGTACTTC CASSAGPFIYEQYF . TRBJ2-7 TRBV9 14 .
TGTGCCAGCAGTTTATTTACAGAGGAAACTGGCTACACCTTC CASSLFTEETGYTF . TRBJ1-2 TRBV28 14 .
TGTGCCAGCAGGCCTGACAGGGGGGACACCATATATTTT CASRPDRGDTIYF TRBD1 TRBJ1-3 TRBV6-1 13 .
TGTGCCATCAGGCACGGGGGCACCTACGAGCAGTACTTC CAIRHGGTYEQYF . TRBJ2-7 TRBV10-3 13 .
TGTGCCAGCAGCAAAGTTCAGGGGAACACTGAAGCTTTCTTT CASSKVQGNTEAFF . TRBJ1-1 TRBV21-1 14 .
TGTGCCAGCAGCCTGTCGGGGGAACAGGCGAACACCGGGGAGCTGTTTTTT CASSLSGEQANTGELFF . TRBJ2-2 TRBV9 17 once
TGTGCCAGCAGTCCTAGTGGGAGGGGGTACCAAGAGACCCAGTACTTC CASSPSGRGYQETQYF . TRBJ2-5 TRBV7-9 16 once
TGTGCCATCAGTGACCACCGGGACAGGGAAAGACCCTACGAGCAGTACTTC CAISDHRDRERPYEQYF TRBD1 TRBJ2-7 TRBV10-3 17 .
TGTGCCAGCAGCACAGGTGCTACTCCCTACGAGCAGTACTTC CASSTGATPYEQYF . TRBJ2-7 TRBV9 14 .
TGTGCCAGCAGCCAAGGCAGGAACACTGAAGCTTTCTTT CASSQGRNTEAFF . TRBJ1-1 TRBV14 13 few
TGTGCCAGCAGCTTACCCGGGAGGCAAGAGACCCAGTACTTC CASSLPGRQETQYF TRBD2 TRBJ2-5 TRBV6-4 14 .
TGTGCCAGCAGCCCTCAAGGAGGGGCCACTGAAGCTTTCTTT CASSPQGGATEAFF . TRBJ1-1 TRBV9 14 .
TGTGCTAGTGGTTTCGTTCCCCCGACGGGGAGGTTGAACACTGAAGCTTTCTTT CASGFVPPTGRLNTEAFF . TRBJ1-1 TRBV12-5 18 once
TGTGCCAGTTGGAGGTGGAATCAGCCCCAGCATTTT CASWRWNQPQHF . TRBJ1-5 TRBV28 12 .
TGTGCCAGCAGCCCCGACAGTTCCCCTGAAGCTTTCTTT CASSPDSSPEAFF . TRBJ1-1 TRBV13 13 .
TGCGCCAGCAGCTTGGGGGTGGCGGGGGCTGTGAACACTGAAGCTTTCTTT CASSLGVAGAVNTEAFF . TRBJ1-1 TRBV5-1 17 .
TGCGCCAGCAGCCAGGACAGGTTAATGAACACTGAAGCTTTCTTT CASSQDRLMNTEAFF TRBD1 TRBJ1-1 TRBV4-3 15 .
TGTGCCAGCAGCTTAGCGTTGGCCTACTGGAGCAATCAGCCCCAGCATTTT CASSLALAYWSNQPQHF . TRBJ1-5 TRBV7-2 17 few
TGTGCCAGCAGCCAAGACGGGACTAGCGGGATCAATGAGCAGTTCTTC CASSQDGTSGINEQFF TRBD2 TRBJ2-1 TRBV27 16 .
TGTGCCAGCAGTTCCTCCGGGACAGGGGGACAGGAGCAGTACTTC CASSSSGTGGQEQYF TRBD1 TRBJ2-7 TRBV6-6 15 .
TGTGCCAGCAGCTTAGGGGACGGATACTACGAGCAGTACTTC CASSLGDGYYEQYF . TRBJ2-7 TRBV7-7 14 .
TGTGCCAGCAGCGTAGGGGGGAGGAACAATGAGCAGTTCTTC CASSVGGRNNEQFF . TRBJ2-1 TRBV9 14 .